This T cell receptor beta chain was observed in a study of blood T cell repertoires in COVID-19. The study recruited people aged about 18 to 95 years across about 25 US areas. Participant-given clinical history determined each cohort assignment. Contact with a PCR-confirmed or clinician-diagnosed COVID-19 case occurred within 2 weeks of entry. Germline trimming cut 1 base from V and 3 bases from J; bases unmatched to any gene: 12. This CDR3 has 17 amino acids. Germline V gene lookup returns CDR1 SGHVS and CDR2 FQNEAQ. The repertoire was sequenced with immunoSEQ multiplex PCR; TCRdb's copy has only in-frame clones and lacks some. The sample has around 250,000 clones; about 90% are singletons.

The receptor comes from a woman aged 40 to 50 who had been exposed to COVID-19. Sample: PBMCs or T cells enriched from blood (not recorded which). The chain is built from TRBV7-8 and TRBJ2-7; 7 nucleotides align to TRBD2. CDR3 bases: TGTGCCAGCAGCTTAGGTTTTATCGGGACTAACCTCTACGAGCAGTACTTC. Translating gives CASSLGFIGTNLYEQYF.